This TCR beta chain was observed in a study of cytomegalovirus exposure and HLA in healthy donors. Study results and caveats: The authors listed 164 TCR beta chains as cytomegalovirus-associated. A few CMV-associated chains were confirmed in vitro to be specific for CMV antigens. A classifier reportedly called cytomegalovirus status with high sensitivity and specificity.

This clone has a single count. Its antigen is unidentified. TCRdb's copy holds only in-frame clones and misses some; the assay was immunoSEQ multiplex PCR. This sample has some 140,000 clones, with 84% found just once. The donors belonged to the approximately 120-subject validation cohort, separate from the 666-subject first cohort. Germline-derived CDR1 and CDR2 are SGHAT and FQNNGV. V was clipped by 6 bases and J by 6 bases; unmatched bases: 11. The CDR3 loop spans 17 amino acids. The sequence came from a woman aged 30 to 39 in good health and CMV-seronegative. The chain recombines TRBV11-2 with TRBJ2-2; 12 bases align to TRBD2. Sequenced sample: PBMCs. The CDR3 here is CASRLTGTSGFPGELFF. CDR3 nucleotides: TGTGCCAGCAGACTAACCGGGACTAGCGGGTTCCCCGGGGAGCTGTTTTTT. Looking up the rest from reference TRBV11-2 and TRBJ2-2 gives the full variable domain: EAGVAQSPRYKIIEKRQSVAFWCNPISGHATLYWYQQILGQGPKLLIQFQNNGVVDDSQLPKDRFSAERLKGVDSTLKIQPAKLEDSAVYLCASRLTGTSGFPGELFFGEGSRLTVL.